Below, one T cell receptor beta chain is given with its context. Germline CDR1 and CDR2: SQVTM and ANQGSEA. The CDR3 is 12 amino acids. J lost 7 bases, V lost 7 bases, and 8 bases had no gene match. This record belongs to a study of blood T cell repertoires in COVID-19. As originally analysed: Reference gene primer amplification yielded estimated nucleated cell counts. Libraries were prepared by immunoSEQ multiplex PCR; TCRdb keeps only in-frame clonotypes and omits some of them. That table supplies the V and J calls and clone size; D and trimming were determined from the DNA. Of 290,000 or so clones listed, about nine tenths were seen once; the top ten hold 2% to 2.5%.

Sequencing input: peripheral blood. The receptor was isolated from a woman aged 30 to 39 with COVID-19, enrolled during active disease. The genes are TRBV29-1 and TRBJ1-1, with 8 positions matching TRBD1. DNA of the CDR3: TGCAGCGGAGGACAGGGAGGCGGTGAAGCTTTCTTT. Amino acids: CSGGQGGGEAFF.